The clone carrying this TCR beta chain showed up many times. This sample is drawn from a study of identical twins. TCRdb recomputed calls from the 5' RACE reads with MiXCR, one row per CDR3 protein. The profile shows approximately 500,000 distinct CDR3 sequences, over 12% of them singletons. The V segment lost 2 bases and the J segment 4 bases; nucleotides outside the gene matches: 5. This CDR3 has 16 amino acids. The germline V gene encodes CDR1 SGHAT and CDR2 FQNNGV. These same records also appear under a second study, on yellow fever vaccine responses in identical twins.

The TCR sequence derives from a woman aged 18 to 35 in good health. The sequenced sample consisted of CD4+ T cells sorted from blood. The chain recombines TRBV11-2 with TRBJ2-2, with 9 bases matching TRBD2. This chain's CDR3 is CASSLISGRSTGELFF. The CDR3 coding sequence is TGTGCCAGCAGCTTAATTAGCGGGAGATCCACCGGGGAGCTGTTTTTT. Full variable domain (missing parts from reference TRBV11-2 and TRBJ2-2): EAGVAQSPRYKIIEKRQSVAFWCNPISGHATLYWYQQILGQGPKLLIQFQNNGVVDDSQLPKDRFSAERLKGVDSTLKIQPAKLEDSAVYLCASSLISGRSTGELFFGEGSRLTVL.